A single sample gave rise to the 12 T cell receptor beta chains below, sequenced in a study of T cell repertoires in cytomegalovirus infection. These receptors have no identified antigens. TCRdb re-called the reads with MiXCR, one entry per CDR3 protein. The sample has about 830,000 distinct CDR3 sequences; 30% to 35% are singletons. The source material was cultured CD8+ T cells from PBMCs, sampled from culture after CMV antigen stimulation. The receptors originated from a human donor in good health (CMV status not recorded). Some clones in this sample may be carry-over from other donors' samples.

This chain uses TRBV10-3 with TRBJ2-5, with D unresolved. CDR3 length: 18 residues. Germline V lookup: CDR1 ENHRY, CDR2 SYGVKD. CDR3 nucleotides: TGTGTCACCTCGTCATTCCTCGTCGGAAGAGAAAATGGGGAGACCCAGTACTTC. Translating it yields CVTSSFLVGRENGETQYF.

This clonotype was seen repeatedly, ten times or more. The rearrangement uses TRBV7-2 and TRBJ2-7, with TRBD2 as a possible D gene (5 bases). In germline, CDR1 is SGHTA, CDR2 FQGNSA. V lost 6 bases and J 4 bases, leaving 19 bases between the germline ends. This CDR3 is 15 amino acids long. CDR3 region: CASRPPMGGQYEQYF. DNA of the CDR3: TGTGCCAGCAGGCCCCCTATGGGCGGGCAATACGAGCAGTACTTC.

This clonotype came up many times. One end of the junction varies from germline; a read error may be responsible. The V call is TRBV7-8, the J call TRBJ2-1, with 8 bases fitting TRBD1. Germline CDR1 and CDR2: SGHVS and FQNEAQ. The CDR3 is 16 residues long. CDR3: CASSFGAGGSNNEQFF. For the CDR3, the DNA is TGTGCCAGCAGCTTCGGGGCAGGGGGCTCCAACAATGAGCAGTTCTTC.

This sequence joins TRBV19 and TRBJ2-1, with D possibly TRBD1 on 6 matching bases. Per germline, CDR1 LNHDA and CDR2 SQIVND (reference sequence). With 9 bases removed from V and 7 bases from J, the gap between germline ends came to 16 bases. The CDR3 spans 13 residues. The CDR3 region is CASFGQGPNEQFF. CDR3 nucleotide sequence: TGTGCCAGCTTTGGGCAGGGGCCAAATGAGCAGTTCTTC.

The CDR3 loop reads CASRSYRGPYTEAFF. The CDR3 DNA sequence: TGTGCCAGCAGATCCTACAGGGGGCCCTACACTGAAGCTTTCTTT. The chain is built from TRBV6-2 or TRBV6-3 and TRBJ1-1; 9 bases line up with TRBD1. The CDR3 consists of 15 residues. The V and J ends lost 6 bases and 3 bases, in that order; junction bases with no gene match: 8. Per the germline V gene, CDR1 is MNHEY and CDR2 is SVGEGT.

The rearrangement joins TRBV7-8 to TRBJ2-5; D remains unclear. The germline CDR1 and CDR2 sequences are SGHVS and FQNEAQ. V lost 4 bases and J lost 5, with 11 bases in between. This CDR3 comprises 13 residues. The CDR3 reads CASSSVGFETQYF. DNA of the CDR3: TGTGCCAGCAGCTCAGTTGGCTTCGAGACCCAGTACTTC.

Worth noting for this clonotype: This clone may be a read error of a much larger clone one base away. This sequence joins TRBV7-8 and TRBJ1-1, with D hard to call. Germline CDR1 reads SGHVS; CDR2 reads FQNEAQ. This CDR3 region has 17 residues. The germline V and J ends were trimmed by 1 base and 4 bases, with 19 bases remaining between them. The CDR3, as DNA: TGTGCCAGCAGCTTAGACCTATTGATAGCTGGTAGCACTGAAGCTTTCTTT. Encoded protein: CASSLDLLIAGSTEAFF.

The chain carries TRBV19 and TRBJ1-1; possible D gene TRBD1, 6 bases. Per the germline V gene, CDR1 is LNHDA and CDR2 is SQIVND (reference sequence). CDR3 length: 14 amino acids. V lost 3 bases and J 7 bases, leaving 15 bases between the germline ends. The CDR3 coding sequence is TGTGCCAGTAGTATTTTTGGGGGGCGCTATGAAGCTTTCTTT. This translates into CASSIFGGRYEAFF.

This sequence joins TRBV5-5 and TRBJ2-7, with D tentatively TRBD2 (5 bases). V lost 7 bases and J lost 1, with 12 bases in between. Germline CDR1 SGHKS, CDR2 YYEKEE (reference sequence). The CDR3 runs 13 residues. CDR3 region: CASQRTPSYEQYF. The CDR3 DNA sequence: TGTGCCAGCCAGCGGACGCCTTCCTACGAGCAGTACTTC.

CDR3 DNA: TGTGCCAGCAGTGACCAGGGCAGCGGACAACTCACTGAAGCTTTCTTT. The encoded protein is CASSDQGSGQLTEAFF. The chain links TRBV6-1 to TRBJ1-1; a weak D match, TRBD1 (5 bases). There are 16 residues in the CDR3. V was trimmed by 3 bases and J by 4 bases, leaving 18 bases between them. Germline loops: CDR1 MNHNS, CDR2 SASEGT.

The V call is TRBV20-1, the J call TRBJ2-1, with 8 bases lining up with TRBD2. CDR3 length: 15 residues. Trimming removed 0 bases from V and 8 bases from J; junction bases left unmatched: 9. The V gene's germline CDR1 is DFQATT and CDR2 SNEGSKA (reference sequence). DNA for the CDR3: TGCAGTGCTAGAGATGCCCGGGGGGGCCGAGATGAGCAGTTCTTC. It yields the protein CSARDARGGRDEQFF.

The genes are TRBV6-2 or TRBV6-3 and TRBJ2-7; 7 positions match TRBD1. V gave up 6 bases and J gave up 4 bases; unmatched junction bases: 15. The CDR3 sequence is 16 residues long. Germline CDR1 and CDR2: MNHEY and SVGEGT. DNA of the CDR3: TGTGCCAGCAGCCAGACCGGGACAGTCTTCTCTTACGAGCAGTACGTC. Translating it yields CASSQTGTVFSYEQYV.